This TCR beta chain was sequenced during a study of regulatory and conventional T cells in RAG deficiency. The sorted conventional CD4+ T cells were CD25-low and CD127-high, with genomic DNA sequenced. Details on this clone: Its target is unknown.

Findings and caveats of the study: Patient subsets had shorter CDR3s; Omenn Treg-Tconv overlap exceeded 80%. Shannon entropy fell and Simpson indices rose in RAG-deficient patients. Compared with controls, unique Treg TCR beta sequences dropped roughly 100-fold in Omenn syndrome and CID/AS. In Omenn syndrome, sorted "Tregs" may be peripherally activated cells.

CDR1 KGHSH and CDR2 LQKENI come from the germline V gene. The CDR3 has 16 residues. V was shortened by 3 bases and J by 7 bases, with 19 bases between the two germline ends. Assay used: immunoSEQ multiplex PCR; TCRdb lists only in-frame clones, some missing. The sample consists of more than 40,000 clones, around 89% of them appearing once. The same sample was also used in a study of regulatory T cells. This second report adds: Amplification used 52 TRBV primers and 13 TRBJ primers.

The gene calls are TRBV18 and TRBJ1-5; weak D call: TRBD1 (5 bases). The sequence was obtained from a human donor in good health. Specimen: CD4+ effector T cells sorted from blood. CDR3 DNA sequence: TGTGCCAGCTCACCGGGGCAGGTCGGAGGGACCCAGCCCCAGCATTTT. Amino acid sequence: CASSPGQVGGTQPQHF.